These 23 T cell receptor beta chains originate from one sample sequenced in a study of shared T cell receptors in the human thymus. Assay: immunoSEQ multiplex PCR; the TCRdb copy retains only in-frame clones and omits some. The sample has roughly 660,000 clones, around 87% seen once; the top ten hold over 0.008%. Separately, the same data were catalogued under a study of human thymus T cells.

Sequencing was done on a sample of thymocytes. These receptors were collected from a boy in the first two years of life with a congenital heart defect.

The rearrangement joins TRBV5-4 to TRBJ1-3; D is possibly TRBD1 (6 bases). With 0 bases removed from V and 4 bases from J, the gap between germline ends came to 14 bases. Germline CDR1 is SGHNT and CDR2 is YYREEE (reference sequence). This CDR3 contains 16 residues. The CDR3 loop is CASSLAGRGRGNTIYF. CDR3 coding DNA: TGTGCCAGCAGCTTGGCGGGCAGGGGAAGAGGAAACACCATATATTTT.

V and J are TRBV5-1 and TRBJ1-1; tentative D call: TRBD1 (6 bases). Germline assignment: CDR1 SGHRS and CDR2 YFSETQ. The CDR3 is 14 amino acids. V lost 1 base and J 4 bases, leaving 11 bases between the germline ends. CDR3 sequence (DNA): TGCGCCAGCAGCTTGAATACAGGGCTCACTGAAGCTTTCTTT. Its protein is CASSLNTGLTEAFF. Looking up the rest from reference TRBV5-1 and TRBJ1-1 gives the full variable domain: KAGVTQTPRYLIKTRGQQVTLSCSPISGHRSVSWYQQTPGQGLQFLFEYFSETQRNKGNFPGRFSGRQFSNSRSEMNVSTLELGDSALYLCASSLNTGLTEAFFGQGTRLTVV.

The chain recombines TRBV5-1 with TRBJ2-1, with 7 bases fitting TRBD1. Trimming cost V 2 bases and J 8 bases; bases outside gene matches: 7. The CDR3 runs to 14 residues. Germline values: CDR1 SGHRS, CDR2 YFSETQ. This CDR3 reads CASSFGTVFDEQFF. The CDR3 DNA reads TGCGCCAGCAGCTTCGGGACAGTTTTCGATGAGCAGTTCTTC.

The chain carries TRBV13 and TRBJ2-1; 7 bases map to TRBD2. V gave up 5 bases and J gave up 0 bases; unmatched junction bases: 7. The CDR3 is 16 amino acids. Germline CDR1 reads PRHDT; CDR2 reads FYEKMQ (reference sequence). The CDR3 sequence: CASSDSGSCSYNEQFF. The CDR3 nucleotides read TGTGCCAGCAGCGATAGCGGGTCTTGCTCCTACAATGAGCAGTTCTTC.

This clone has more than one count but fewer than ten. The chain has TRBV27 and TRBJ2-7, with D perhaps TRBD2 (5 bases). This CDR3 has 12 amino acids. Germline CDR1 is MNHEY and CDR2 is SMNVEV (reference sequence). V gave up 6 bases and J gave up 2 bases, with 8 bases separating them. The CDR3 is CASSGGTYEQYF. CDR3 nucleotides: TGTGCCAGCAGCGGAGGAACCTACGAGCAGTACTTC.

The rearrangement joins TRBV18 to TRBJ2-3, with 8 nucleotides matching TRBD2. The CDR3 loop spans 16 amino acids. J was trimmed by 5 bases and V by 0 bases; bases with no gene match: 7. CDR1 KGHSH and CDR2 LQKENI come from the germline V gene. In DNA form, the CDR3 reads TGTGCCAGCTCACCACCGTCCCTAGCGGGTCTAGATACGCAGTATTTT. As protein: CASSPPSLAGLDTQYF. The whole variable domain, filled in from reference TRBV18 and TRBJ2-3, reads NAGVMQNPRHLVRRRGQEARLRCSPMKGHSHVYWYRQLPEEGLKFMVYLQKENIIDESGMPKERFSAEFPKEGPSILRIQQVVRGDSAAYFCASSPPSLAGLDTQYFGPGTRLTVL.

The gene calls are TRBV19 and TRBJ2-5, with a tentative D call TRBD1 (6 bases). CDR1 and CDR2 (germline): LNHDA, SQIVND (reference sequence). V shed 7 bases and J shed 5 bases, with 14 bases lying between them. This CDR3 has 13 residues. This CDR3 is CASMRGYGETQYF. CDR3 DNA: TGTGCCAGTATGAGGGGGTACGGGGAGACCCAGTACTTC.

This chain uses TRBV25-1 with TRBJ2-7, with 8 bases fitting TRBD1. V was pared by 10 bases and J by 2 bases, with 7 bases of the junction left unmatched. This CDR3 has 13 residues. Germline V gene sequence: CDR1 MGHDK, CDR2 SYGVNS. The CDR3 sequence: CATQDRAPYEQYF. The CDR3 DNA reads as TGTGCCACCCAGGACAGGGCCCCCTACGAGCAGTACTTC.

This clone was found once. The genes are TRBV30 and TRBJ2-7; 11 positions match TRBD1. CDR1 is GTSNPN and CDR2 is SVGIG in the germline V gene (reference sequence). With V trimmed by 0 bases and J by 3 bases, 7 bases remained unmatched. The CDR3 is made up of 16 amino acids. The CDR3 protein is CAWSVIRDRGIYEQYF. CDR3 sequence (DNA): TGTGCCTGGAGTGTAATCCGGGACAGGGGGATCTACGAGCAGTACTTC.

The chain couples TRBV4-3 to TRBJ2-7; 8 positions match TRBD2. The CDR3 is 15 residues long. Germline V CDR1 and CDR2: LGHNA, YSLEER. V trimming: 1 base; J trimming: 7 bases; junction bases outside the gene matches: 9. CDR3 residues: CASSQGPPGLDEQYF. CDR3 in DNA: TGCGCCAGCAGCCAAGGCCCCCCGGGACTAGATGAGCAGTACTTC.

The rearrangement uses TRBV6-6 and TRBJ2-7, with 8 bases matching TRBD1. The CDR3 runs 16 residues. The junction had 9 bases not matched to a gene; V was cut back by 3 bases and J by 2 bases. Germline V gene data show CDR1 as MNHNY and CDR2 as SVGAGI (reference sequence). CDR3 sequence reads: CASSYETGETTYEQYF. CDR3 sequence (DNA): TGTGCCAGCAGTTATGAGACAGGGGAGACAACCTACGAGCAGTACTTC.

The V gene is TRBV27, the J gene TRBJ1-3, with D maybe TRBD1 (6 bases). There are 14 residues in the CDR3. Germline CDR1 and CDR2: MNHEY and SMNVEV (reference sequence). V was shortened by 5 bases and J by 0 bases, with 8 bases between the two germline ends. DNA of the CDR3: TGTGCCAGCAGTGAACAGGGCTCTGGAAACACCATATATTTT. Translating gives CASSEQGSGNTIYF.

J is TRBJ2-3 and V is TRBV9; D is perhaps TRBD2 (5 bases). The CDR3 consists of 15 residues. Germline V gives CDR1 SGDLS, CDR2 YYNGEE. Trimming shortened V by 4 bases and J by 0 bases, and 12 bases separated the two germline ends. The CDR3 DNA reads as TGTGCCAGCAGCCTAAGCGGCAAAAGCACAGATACGCAGTATTTT. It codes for CASSLSGKSTDTQYF.

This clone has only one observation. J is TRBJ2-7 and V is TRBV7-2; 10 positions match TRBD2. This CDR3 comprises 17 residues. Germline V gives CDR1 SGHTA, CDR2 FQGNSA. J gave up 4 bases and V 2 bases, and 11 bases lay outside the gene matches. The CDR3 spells CASSLRSILAGGYEQYF. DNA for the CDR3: TGTGCCAGCAGCTTACGTTCGATCTTAGCGGGAGGTTACGAGCAGTACTTC.

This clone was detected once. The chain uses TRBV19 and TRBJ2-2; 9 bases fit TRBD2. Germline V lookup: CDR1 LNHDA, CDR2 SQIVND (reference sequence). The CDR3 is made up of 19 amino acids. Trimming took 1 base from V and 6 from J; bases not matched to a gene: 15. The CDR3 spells CASSIGTPLREGQSGELFF. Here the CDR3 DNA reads TGTGCCAGTAGTATAGGGACCCCCCTGCGGGAGGGCCAATCCGGGGAGCTGTTTTTT.

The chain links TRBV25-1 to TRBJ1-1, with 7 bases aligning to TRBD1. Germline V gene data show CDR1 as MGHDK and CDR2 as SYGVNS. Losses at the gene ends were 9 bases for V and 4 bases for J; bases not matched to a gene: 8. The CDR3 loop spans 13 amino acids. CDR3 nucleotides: TGTGCCAGTGGAGGAGCAGGGGGCACTGAAGCTTTCTTT. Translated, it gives CASGGAGGTEAFF.

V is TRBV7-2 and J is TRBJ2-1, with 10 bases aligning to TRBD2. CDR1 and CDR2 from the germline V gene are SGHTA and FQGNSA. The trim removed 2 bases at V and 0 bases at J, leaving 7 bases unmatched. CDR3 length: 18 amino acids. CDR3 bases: TGTGCCAGCAGCTTACGGGCTAGCGGGAGCCGCTCCTACAATGAGCAGTTCTTC. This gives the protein CASSLRASGSRSYNEQFF. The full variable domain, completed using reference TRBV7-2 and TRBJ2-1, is GAGVSQSPSNKVTEKGKDVELRCDPISGHTALYWYRQSLGQGLEFLIYFQGNSAPDKSGLPSDRFSAERTGGSVSTLTIQRTQQEDSAVYLCASSLRASGSRSYNEQFFGPGTRLTVL.

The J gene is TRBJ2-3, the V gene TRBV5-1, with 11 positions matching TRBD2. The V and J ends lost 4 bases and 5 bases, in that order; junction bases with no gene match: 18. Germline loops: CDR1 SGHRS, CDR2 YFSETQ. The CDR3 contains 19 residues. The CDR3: CASSASKSLAGVGEDTQYF. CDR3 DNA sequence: TGCGCCAGCAGCGCATCAAAGTCACTAGCGGGAGTGGGGGAAGATACGCAGTATTTT.

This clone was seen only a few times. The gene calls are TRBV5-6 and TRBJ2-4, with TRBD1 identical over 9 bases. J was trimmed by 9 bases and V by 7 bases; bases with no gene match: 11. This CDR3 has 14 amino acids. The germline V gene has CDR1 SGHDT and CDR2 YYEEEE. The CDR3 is CASSKLGTGIIQYF. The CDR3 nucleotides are TGTGCCAGCTCGAAACTAGGGACAGGGATCATTCAGTACTTC.

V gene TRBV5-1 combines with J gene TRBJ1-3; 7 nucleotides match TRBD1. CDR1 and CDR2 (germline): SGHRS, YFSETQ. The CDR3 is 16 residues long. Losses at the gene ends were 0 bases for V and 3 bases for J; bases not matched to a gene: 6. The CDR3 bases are TGCGCCAGCAGCTTGGGACAGGGTTTAAGTGGAAACACCATATATTTT. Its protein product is CASSLGQGLSGNTIYF. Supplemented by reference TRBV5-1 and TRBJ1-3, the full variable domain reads KAGVTQTPRYLIKTRGQQVTLSCSPISGHRSVSWYQQTPGQGLQFLFEYFSETQRNKGNFPGRFSGRQFSNSRSEMNVSTLELGDSALYLCASSLGQGLSGNTIYFGEGSWLTVV.

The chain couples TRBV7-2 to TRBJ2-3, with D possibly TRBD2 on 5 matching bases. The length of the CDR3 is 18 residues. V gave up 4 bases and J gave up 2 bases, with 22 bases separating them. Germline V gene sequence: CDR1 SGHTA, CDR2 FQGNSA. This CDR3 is CASSSPPADPRPTDTQYF. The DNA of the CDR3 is TGTGCCAGCAGCTCCCCTCCAGCGGACCCACGACCCACAGATACGCAGTATTTT. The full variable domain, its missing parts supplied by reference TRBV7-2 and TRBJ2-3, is GAGVSQSPSNKVTEKGKDVELRCDPISGHTALYWYRQSLGQGLEFLIYFQGNSAPDKSGLPSDRFSAERTGGSVSTLTIQRTQQEDSAVYLCASSSPPADPRPTDTQYFGPGTRLTVL.

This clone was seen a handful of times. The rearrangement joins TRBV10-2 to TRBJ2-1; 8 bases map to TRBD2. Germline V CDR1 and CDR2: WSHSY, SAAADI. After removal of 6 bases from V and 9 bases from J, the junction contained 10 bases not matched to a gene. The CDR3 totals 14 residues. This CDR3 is CASSGSGRISEQFF. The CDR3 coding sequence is TGCGCCAGCAGCGGCAGCGGGAGAATCAGTGAGCAGTTCTTC.

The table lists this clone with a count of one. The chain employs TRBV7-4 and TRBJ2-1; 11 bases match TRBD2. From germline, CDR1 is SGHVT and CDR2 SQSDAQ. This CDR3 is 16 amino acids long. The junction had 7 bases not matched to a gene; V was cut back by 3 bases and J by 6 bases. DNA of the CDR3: TGTGCCAGCAGCTTGGGGACTAGCGGAAGGATCAATGAGCAGTTCTTC. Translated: CASSLGTSGRINEQFF.